This is a list of T cell receptor beta chains from one sample in a study of response to subunit inactivated influenza vaccine. Using its own MiXCR run on the RT-PCR reads, TCRdb lists one record per CDR3 protein. The table shows around 790,000 distinct CDR3 sequences, with roughly 20% occurring only once. Sequences were derived from PBMCs from blood, sampled roughly 5 days after vaccination. The receptors were gathered from a man between 45 and 60 years old who received an inactivated influenza vaccine. Each CDR3 is given with its conserved first and last residue. The order of the fields is J gene, V gene, clone size, D gene, CDR3 protein, CDR3 DNA. The D gene is left open where the match is weak. Size is omitted from some rows. Given values are once, few, many or a class for expanded clones.

TRBJ2-5,TRBV15,-,TRBD2,CATSQTSGSRETQYF,TGTGCCACCAGCCAGACTAGCGGGAGTCGAGAGACCCAGTACTTC
TRBJ1-1,TRBV6-1,-,-,CASTRPPGNTEAFF,TGTGCCAGCACTCGGCCTCCCGGGAACACTGAAGCTTTCTTT
TRBJ1-1,TRBV4-3,few,-,CASSQDWGLNTEAFF,TGCGCCAGCAGCCAAGATTGGGGACTGAACACTGAAGCTTTCTTT
TRBJ2-3,TRBV20-1,-,-,CSARKGDLGYF,TGCAGTGCTAGGAAGGGGGATTTAGGGTATTTT
TRBJ1-1,TRBV18,-,-,CASSPYPGRSNTEAFF,TGTGCCAGCTCACCGTACCCCGGGCGTTCGAACACTGAAGCTTTCTTT
TRBJ1-2,TRBV6-1,few,-,CASSEGLGNYGYTF,TGTGCCAGCAGTGAAGGGTTGGGGAACTATGGCTACACCTTC
TRBJ1-1,TRBV6-5,few,-,CASKNVNTEAFF,TGTGCCAGCAAAAATGTGAACACTGAAGCTTTCTTT
TRBJ2-1,TRBV20-1,few,-,CSAREGSGQIWEQFF,TGCAGTGCTAGAGAGGGTAGCGGACAGATCTGGGAGCAGTTCTTC
TRBJ1-2,TRBV7-9,few,-,CASSLLQPTGGYTF,TGTGCCAGCAGCCTACTACAGCCGACGGGTGGCTACACCTTC
TRBJ2-3,TRBV20-1,-,TRBD2,CSAPRAGGPRDTQYF,TGCAGTGCCCCGCGAGCGGGGGGGCCGAGAGATACGCAGTATTTT
TRBJ2-2,TRBV24-1,-,-,CATSDYRGGYTGELFF,TGTGCCACCAGTGATTACAGGGGAGGATACACCGGGGAGCTGTTTTTT
TRBJ2-4,TRBV10-3,many,-,CAISDSRGLAAKNIQYF,TGTGCCATCAGTGATTCCAGGGGCTTAGCAGCCAAAAACATTCAGTACTTC
TRBJ2-5,TRBV25-1,-,-,CASRPGGLVETQYF,TGTGCCAGCAGGCCTGGGGGGCTAGTGGAGACCCAGTACTTC
TRBJ2-7,TRBV3-1,-,-,CASSQVSREQYF,TGTGCCAGCAGCCAAGTTTCGCGGGAGCAGTACTTC
TRBJ1-5,TRBV4-3,few,-,CASSQGTAGNQPQHF,TGCGCCAGCAGCCAAGGGACAGCGGGCAATCAGCCCCAGCATTTT
TRBJ2-7,TRBV15,-,TRBD2,CATRGAGGSYEQYF,TGTGCCACCAGGGGAGCGGGGGGATCCTACGAGCAGTACTTC
TRBJ2-7,TRBV7-2,many,TRBD1,CASSPTGTGHYEQYF,TGTGCCAGCAGCCCCACCGGGACAGGGCACTACGAGCAGTACTTC
TRBJ1-1,TRBV27,few,TRBD1,CASSLSVGQGVAEAFF,TGTGCCAGCAGTTTATCGGTCGGACAGGGGGTTGCTGAAGCTTTCTTT
TRBJ2-7,TRBV5-5,few,TRBD1,CASSYVGTAEQYF,TGTGCCAGCAGTTACGTTGGGACAGCCGAGCAGTACTTC
TRBJ2-1,TRBV6-5,few,TRBD1,CASSYSRVGQGNEQFF,TGTGCCAGCAGTTACTCGAGGGTGGGACAGGGCAATGAGCAGTTCTTC
TRBJ2-3,TRBV9,-,-,CASSVEHGTDTQYF,TGTGCCAGCAGCGTAGAGCACGGCACAGATACGCAGTATTTT
TRBJ1-2,TRBV28,-,-,CASSSAGKNTIGYTF,TGTGCCAGCAGTTCAGCAGGGAAGAATACTATTGGCTACACCTTC
TRBJ1-5,TRBV12-3/TRBV12-4,few,TRBD1,CASRRTGPDQPQHF,TGTGCCAGCAGGCGGACAGGCCCGGATCAGCCCCAGCATTTT